The 24 T cell receptor beta chains in this list originate from one sample, sequenced in a study of blood T cell repertoires in COVID-19. The method was immunoSEQ multiplex PCR; TCRdb's version includes in-frame clones alone and lacks a portion of them. This table has about 350,000 clones, 88% appearing once. Sequenced input: PBMCs or T cells enriched from blood (not recorded which). Every receptor here comes from a woman aged 25-40 years who had been exposed to COVID-19.

The chain is built from TRBV11-3 and TRBJ2-4; D unclear. CDR3 length: 16 residues. CDR1 and CDR2 (germline): SGHNT, YENEEA. Trimming stripped 2 bases from V and 1 base from J, with 12 bases between. CDR3 bases: TGTGCCAGCAGCTTACAGGAATTTTCGGCCAAAAACATTCAGTACTTC. The encoded protein is CASSLQEFSAKNIQYF.

This clone appeared a single time. The rearrangement uses TRBV19 and TRBJ1-6, with TRBD1 identical over 9 bases. CDR1 is LNHDA and CDR2 is SQIVND in the germline V gene (reference sequence). CDR3 length equals 15 residues. Losses at the gene ends were 6 bases for V and 5 bases for J; bases not matched to a gene: 5. CDR3 protein: CASSQGQGDNSPLHF. In nucleotides, the CDR3 is TGTGCCAGTAGCCAGGGACAGGGCGATAATTCACCCCTCCACTTT.

The chain employs TRBV27 and TRBJ2-7; 12 bases match TRBD2. Looked up from germline, CDR1 is MNHEY and CDR2 is SMNVEV (reference sequence). V was clipped by 5 bases and J by 6 bases; unmatched bases: 11. This CDR3 spans 16 amino acids. CDR3 sequence: CASSPSLAGGLSEQYF. In DNA, the CDR3 is TGTGCCAGCAGTCCGTCTCTAGCGGGAGGGCTCTCCGAGCAGTACTTC.

This clone appeared once. This sequence joins TRBV19 and TRBJ1-5; D perhaps matches TRBD1 (5 bases). The germline V and J ends were trimmed by 6 bases and 3 bases, with 18 bases remaining between them. The CDR3 runs to 16 residues. The germline gives CDR1 LNHDA, CDR2 SQIVND (reference sequence). The CDR3 coding sequence is TGTGCCAGTAGACCTCAAAGGGGAGGGGTCAATCAGCCCCAGCATTTT. This sequence encodes CASRPQRGGVNQPQHF.

The J gene is TRBJ2-7, the V gene TRBV14, with 8 bases that match TRBD2. The CDR3 has 15 amino acids. V lost 4 bases and J lost 5; bases outside the gene matches: 10. Germline-derived CDR1 and CDR2 are SGHDN and FVKESK. Written as DNA, the CDR3 is TGTGCCAGCAGCCTAGGGACTAGGAATATCGACGAGCAGTACTTC. Translating it yields CASSLGTRNIDEQYF.

This clone was recorded a few times. This chain joins TRBV9 and TRBJ2-1; a weak D match, TRBD2 (5 bases). CDR1 is SGDLS and CDR2 is YYNGEE in the germline V gene. The CDR3 has 16 residues. Trimming took 3 bases from V and 8 from J, leaving 21 bases between them. In DNA, the CDR3 is TGTGCCAGCAGCGCCCTATTGAGTTCGGGGAGCGATGAGCAGTTCTTC. Protein: CASSALLSSGSDEQFF.

CDR3 residues: CAWSDQTGGNEQFF. Written as DNA, the CDR3 is TGTGCCTGGAGTGACCAGACAGGGGGCAATGAGCAGTTCTTC. The chain recombines TRBV30 with TRBJ2-1; the match to TRBD1 covers 9 bases. The CDR3 consists of 14 residues. Unmatched junction bases numbered 4, after V lost 1 base and J lost 6 bases. Germline CDR1 reads GTSNPN; CDR2 reads SVGIG (reference sequence).

This clone was detected once. This chain uses TRBV23-1 with TRBJ1-3; D might be TRBD1 (5 bases). TRBV23-1 is marked as an open reading frame, function uncertain. Trimming removed 3 bases from V and 9 bases from J, with 18 bases in between. The CDR3 is made up of 15 amino acids. Here the CDR3 DNA reads TGCGCCAGCAGTCATGGTCCAGGGCAGGAATGCACCATATATTTT. It codes for CASSHGPGQECTIYF.

V usage is TRBV6-5 and J usage is TRBJ2-7; no clear D gene. Trimming cost V 6 bases and J 4 bases, with 19 bases left between them. The germline V gene encodes CDR1 MNHEY and CDR2 SVGAGI. The length of the CDR3 is 15 residues. CDR3 residues: CASSPSLILTYEQYF. In nucleotides, the CDR3 is TGTGCCAGCAGCCCAAGCCTTATACTAACTTACGAGCAGTACTTC.

The genes are TRBV30 and TRBJ1-3; D is perhaps TRBD1 (6 bases). Germline-derived CDR1 and CDR2 are GTSNPN and SVGIG (reference sequence). With 6 bases removed from V and 0 bases from J, the gap between germline ends came to 15 bases. This CDR3 region has 15 residues. The CDR3 loop is CACDRDISSGNTIYF. DNA of the CDR3: TGTGCCTGCGATCGGGACATCAGCTCTGGAAACACCATATATTTT.

The chain links TRBV27 to TRBJ2-7; weak D call: TRBD2 (5 bases). Germline V gene lookup returns CDR1 MNHEY and CDR2 SMNVEV (reference sequence). The V gene lost 5 bases and the J gene lost 5 bases, with 16 bases spanning the gap. This CDR3 region has 14 residues. CDR3 nucleotides: TGTGCCAGCAGTCTGGCCTGGACTGGGGACGAGCAGTACTTC. Amino acid sequence: CASSLAWTGDEQYF.

The rearrangement joins TRBV7-3 to TRBJ2-7, with TRBD2 matching over 9 bases. In germline, CDR1 is SGHTA, CDR2 FQGTGA. J was trimmed by 3 bases and V by 1 base; bases with no gene match: 4. This CDR3 contains 15 residues. DNA of the CDR3: TGTGCCAGCAGCTTAAAGGCTAGCGGGATCTACGAGCAGTACTTC. Translated, it gives CASSLKASGIYEQYF.

The chain couples TRBV11-2 to TRBJ1-4, with 7 positions matching TRBD1. The germline V gene encodes CDR1 SGHAT and CDR2 FQNNGV. This CDR3 is built from 16 residues. The trim removed 2 bases at V and 6 bases at J, leaving 9 bases unmatched. CDR3 residues: CASSLRGGGEDEKLFF. For the CDR3, the DNA is TGTGCCAGCAGCTTACGAGGGGGCGGTGAGGATGAAAAACTGTTTTTT.

The J gene is TRBJ1-5, the V gene TRBV15; maybe TRBD1 (5 bases). Trimming took off 0 bases at V and 9 bases at J, with 9 bases between the two ends. The length of the CDR3 is 13 residues. Germline V CDR1 and CDR2: LNHNV, YYDKDF (reference sequence). Here the CDR3 DNA reads TGTGCCACCAGCAGAGAAAAACAGGTGCCCCAGCATTTT. Its translation is CATSREKQVPQHF.

V usage is TRBV28 and J usage is TRBJ1-1; tentatively, D is TRBD1 (6 bases). In germline, CDR1 is MDHEN, CDR2 SYDVKM. CDR3 length: 13 amino acids. Deletions cut 6 bases from V and 1 base from J, with 9 bases between. The DNA for the CDR3 is TGTGCCAGCAGGTCACAGGGGAACACTGAAGCTTTCTTT. Translated, it gives CASRSQGNTEAFF.

The chain recombines TRBV29-1 with TRBJ1-1; the D is unclear. The CDR3 is 13 amino acids. V lost 5 bases and J lost 0, with 10 bases in between. Per germline, CDR1 SQVTM and CDR2 ANQGSEA. The CDR3 sequence: CSVIRDLNTEAFF. CDR3 nucleotide sequence: TGCAGCGTTATCCGGGATTTGAACACTGAAGCTTTCTTT.

The rearrangement links TRBV3-1 (or the pseudogene TRBV3-2) to TRBJ1-5; 10 bases map to TRBD1. The V and J ends lost 2 bases and 5 bases, in that order; junction bases with no gene match: 3. The CDR3 contains 15 residues. Germline V lookup: CDR1 LGHDT, CDR2 YNNKEL (reference sequence). CDR3 sequence reads: CASSQTDRGHQPQHF. Here the CDR3 DNA reads TGTGCCAGCAGCCAAACCGACAGGGGGCATCAGCCCCAGCATTTT.

The sample holds a few counts of this clone. The chain combines TRBV5-1 with TRBJ2-7; no clear D gene. Per germline, CDR1 SGHRS and CDR2 YFSETQ. This CDR3 contains 12 residues. Trimming took off 0 bases at V and 12 bases at J, with 13 bases between the two ends. The CDR3 DNA reads as TGCGCCAGCAGCTTGGTTGGCGGTCTGGGGTACTTC. It specifies CASSLVGGLGYF. The full variable domain, its missing parts supplied by reference TRBV5-1 and TRBJ2-7, is KAGVTQTPRYLIKTRGQQVTLSCSPISGHRSVSWYQQTPGQGLQFLFEYFSETQRNKGNFPGRFSGRQFSNSRSEMNVSTLELGDSALYLCASSLVGGLGYFGPGTRLTVT.

In its sample, this clone was seen once. V usage is TRBV2 and J usage is TRBJ1-3; D gene unclear. Per germline, CDR1 SNHLY and CDR2 FYNNEI. CDR3 length equals 16 residues. V was pared by 4 bases and J by 1 base, with 14 bases between. DNA of the CDR3: TGTGCCAGCAGTGGGCCCAACATCGATTCTGGAAACACCATATATTTT. Protein sequence: CASSGPNIDSGNTIYF.

The chain is built from TRBV9 and TRBJ1-3; D perhaps matches TRBD1 (5 bases). The CDR3 is made up of 14 amino acids. V shed 0 bases and J shed 2 bases, with 6 bases lying between them. Germline CDR1 reads SGDLS; CDR2 reads YYNGEE. This chain's CDR3 is CASSVGTTGNTIYF. The CDR3 coding sequence is TGTGCCAGCAGCGTAGGGACAACTGGAAACACCATATATTTT.

This chain joins TRBV24-1 and TRBJ2-5; tentative D call: TRBD2 (6 bases). Germline CDR1 KGHDR, CDR2 SFDVKD. V lost 2 bases, J lost 5 bases, and 20 bases lay in between. There are 17 residues in the CDR3. CDR3 sequence: CATSDSRRASLRETQYF. CDR3 nucleotides: TGTGCCACCAGTGATTCGCGGAGGGCCTCCCTTCGGGAGACCCAGTACTTC.

The V gene is TRBV5-1, the J gene TRBJ2-5, with 11 bases identical to TRBD2. The CDR3 loop spans 16 amino acids. Germline V gene lookup returns CDR1 SGHRS and CDR2 YFSETQ. Trimming removed 4 bases from V and 3 bases from J; junction bases left unmatched: 8. The CDR3 reads CASSTGTSGLEETQYF. CDR3 nucleotides: TGCGCCAGCAGCACCGGGACTAGCGGTTTAGAAGAGACCCAGTACTTC.

This chain connects TRBV18 to TRBJ2-7; TRBD2 is a possible D gene (5 bases). CDR1 is KGHSH, CDR2 LQKENI, per germline. Trimming removed 2 bases at V and 3 bases at J, with 14 bases between. The CDR3 length is 15 residues. The CDR3 coding sequence is TGTGCCAGCTCACCAGGTCTAGCTGAAGTCTACGAGCAGTACTTC. Its translation: CASSPGLAEVYEQYF. The full variable domain, in which reference TRBV18 and TRBJ2-7 provide the parts outside the CDR3, is NAGVMQNPRHLVRRRGQEARLRCSPMKGHSHVYWYRQLPEEGLKFMVYLQKENIIDESGMPKERFSAEFPKEGPSILRIQQVVRGDSAAYFCASSPGLAEVYEQYFGPGTRLTVT.

The chain couples TRBV29-1 to TRBJ2-2, with D tentatively TRBD2 (6 bases). The CDR3 runs 15 residues. CDR1 SQVTM and CDR2 ANQGSEA come from the germline V gene. Trimming stripped 4 bases from V and 4 bases from J, with 16 bases between. CDR3 loop: CSVVVTSSATGELFF. The CDR3 coding sequence is TGCAGCGTTGTTGTCACTAGCTCAGCCACCGGGGAGCTGTTTTTT.